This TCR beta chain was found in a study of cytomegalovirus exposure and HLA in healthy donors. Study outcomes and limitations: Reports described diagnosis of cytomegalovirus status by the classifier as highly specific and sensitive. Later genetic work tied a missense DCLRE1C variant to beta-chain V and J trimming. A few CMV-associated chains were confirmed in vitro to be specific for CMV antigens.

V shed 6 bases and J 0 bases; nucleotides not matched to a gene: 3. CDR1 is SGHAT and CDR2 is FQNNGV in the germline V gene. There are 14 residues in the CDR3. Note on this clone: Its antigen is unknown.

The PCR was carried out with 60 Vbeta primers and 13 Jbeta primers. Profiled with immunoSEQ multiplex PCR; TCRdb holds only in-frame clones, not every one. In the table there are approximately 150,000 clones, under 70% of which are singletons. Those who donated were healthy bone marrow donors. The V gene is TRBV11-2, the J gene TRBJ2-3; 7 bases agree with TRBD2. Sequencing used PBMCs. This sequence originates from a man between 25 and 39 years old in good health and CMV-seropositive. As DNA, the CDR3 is TGTGCCAGCAGTAGCGGGCCTAGCACAGATACGCAGTATTTT. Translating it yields CASSSGPSTDTQYF.